Each of the 32 T cell receptor beta chains below was sequenced from the same sample in a study of blood T cells in healthy people across ages. The authors ran a second PCR of about 6 to 12 cycles using a sample-barcoded 5' primer and a J-beta primer mix. TCRdb fed the 5' RACE reads into MiXCR, producing one record per CDR3 protein. The table has about 640,000 distinct CDR3 sequences, 58% seen once. Input material: blood. These receptors were taken from a man aged 60 to 75 in good health.

This clonotype was seen more than once but under ten times. The chain couples TRBV11-2 to TRBJ2-6; 7 positions match TRBD2. Unmatched junction bases numbered 12, after V lost 7 bases and J lost 0 bases. Germline V lookup: CDR1 SGHAT, CDR2 FQNNGV. CDR3 length equals 18 residues. The CDR3 reads CASILGGAALSGANVLTF. CDR3 DNA: TGTGCCAGCATACTGGGAGGGGCCGCTCTCTCTGGGGCCAACGTCCTGACTTTC.

This chain joins TRBV10-3 and TRBJ2-7; 9 bases are a match to TRBD1. Germline V CDR1 and CDR2: ENHRY, SYGVKD. J lost 2 bases, V lost 6 bases, and 8 bases had no gene match. The CDR3 consists of 15 residues. As DNA, the CDR3 is TGTGCCATCAGACCCGACAGGGGGGCCACCTACGAGCAGTACTTC. Translation: CAIRPDRGATYEQYF.

This clonotype was picked up a small number of times. The chain joins TRBV5-1 to TRBJ2-6; unclear D gene. The CDR3 runs to 15 residues. The germline V gene encodes CDR1 SGHRS and CDR2 YFSETQ. V was cut by 0 bases and J by 4 bases, with 8 bases left in between. As DNA, the CDR3 is TGCGCCAGCAGCTTGGAGGTACACGGGGCCAACGTCCTGACTTTC. The encoded protein is CASSLEVHGANVLTF.

This clonotype was found a few times. The CDR3 sequence: CSVQGSNYGYTF. CDR3 nucleotide sequence: TGCAGCGTTCAGGGATCTAACTATGGCTACACCTTC. V is TRBV29-1 and J is TRBJ1-2; a possible D gene is TRBD1 (5 bases). Trimming pared 5 bases from V and 0 bases from J, leaving 7 bases between. Germline V gene lookup returns CDR1 SQVTM and CDR2 ANQGSEA. This CDR3 has 12 amino acids. The whole variable domain, remainder taken from reference TRBV29-1 and TRBJ1-2, is SAVISQKPSRDICQRGTSLTIQCQVDSQVTMMFWYRQQPGQSLTLIATANQGSEATYESGFVIDKFPISRPNLTFSTLTVSNMSPEDSSIYLCSVQGSNYGYTFGSGTRLTVV.

The chain is built from TRBV20-1 and TRBJ2-5; D may be TRBD2 (5 bases). The J call may be wrong; the DNA end is better matched by TRBJ2-7. The CDR3 totals 13 residues. Germline V gene data show CDR1 as DFQATT and CDR2 as SNEGSKA (reference sequence). Here the CDR3 DNA reads TGCAGTGCTAGAAAGGACTCGACCTACGAGCAGTACTTC. Residues: CSARKDSTYEQYF.

The rearrangement joins TRBV7-2 to TRBJ2-1; the match to TRBD2 covers 8 bases. Germline assignment: CDR1 SGHTA and CDR2 FQGNSA. The CDR3 runs to 15 residues. Trimming cost V 1 base and J 7 bases; bases outside gene matches: 6. This CDR3 reads CASSLVRGALNEQFF. CDR3 bases: TGTGCCAGCAGCTTAGTGCGGGGGGCCTTGAATGAGCAGTTCTTC.

This clonotype was picked up one time. The chain employs TRBV29-1 and TRBJ1-5; TRBD1 might be the D (5 bases). This CDR3 contains 13 residues. With 5 bases removed from V and 4 bases from J, the gap between germline ends came to 12 bases. Germline loops: CDR1 SQVTM, CDR2 ANQGSEA. The chain's CDR3 is CSVQGEINQPQHF. As DNA, the CDR3 is TGCAGCGTTCAAGGGGAGATTAATCAGCCCCAGCATTTT.

CDR3: CATSDDLHNEQYF. CDR3 coding DNA: TGTGCCACCAGTGATGATCTTCACAATGAGCAGTACTTC. The chain is built from TRBV24-1 and TRBJ2-7; no reliable D call. The V gene lost 3 bases and the J gene lost 7 bases, with 12 bases spanning the gap. This CDR3 spans 13 amino acids. Germline V gives CDR1 KGHDR, CDR2 SFDVKD.

J is TRBJ1-3 and V is TRBV29-1; D is possibly TRBD1 (6 bases). Germline lookup yields CDR1 SQVTM and CDR2 ANQGSEA. Trimming stripped 6 bases from V and 2 bases from J, with 14 bases between. CDR3 length: 14 amino acids. CDR3: CSVLVGAAGNTIYF. CDR3 DNA: TGCAGCGTGCTCGTGGGGGCGGCTGGAAACACCATATATTTT.

The chain recombines TRBV2 with TRBJ2-1; 8 bases fit TRBD1. Per the germline V gene, CDR1 is SNHLY and CDR2 is FYNNEI. The J segment lost 4 bases and the V segment lost 6 bases, leaving 8 bases of the junction unmatched. The CDR3 contains 15 residues. The CDR3 loop reads CASRAGTGGYNEQFF. The CDR3 nucleotides are TGTGCCAGCAGGGCCGGGACAGGAGGGTACAATGAGCAGTTCTTC.

This clonotype was counted between two and nine times. The chain links TRBV6-6 to TRBJ2-1; 10 bases are shared with TRBD2. The CDR3 length is 15 residues. J lost 5 bases, V lost 6 bases, and 7 bases had no gene match. Germline CDR1 and CDR2: MNHNY and SVGAGI (reference sequence). The CDR3 region has the DNA TGTGCCAGCAGGCCAGCGGGGGGGCGAAACAATGAGCAGTTCTTC. Protein product: CASRPAGGRNNEQFF.

The table lists this clonotype with a few counts. The chain couples TRBV27 to TRBJ1-2; no clear D gene. Trimming cost V 3 bases and J 2 bases, with 13 bases left between them. The CDR3 runs 15 residues. Per the germline V gene, CDR1 is MNHEY and CDR2 is SMNVEV (reference sequence). Here the CDR3 reads CASSLRRQKNYGYTF. The CDR3 coding sequence is TGTGCCAGCAGTTTGCGAAGGCAGAAAAACTATGGCTACACCTTC.

V is TRBV15 and J is TRBJ2-5; TRBD2 agrees at 7 bases. Germline values: CDR1 LNHNV, CDR2 YYDKDF (reference sequence). The CDR3 has 13 amino acids. The ends lost 4 bases at V and 5 bases at J; junction bases unmatched: 4. The CDR3 DNA sequence: TGTGCCACCAGCAAAAGGGACTATGAGACCCAGTACTTC. Translating it yields CATSKRDYETQYF.

V is TRBV4-2 and J is TRBJ2-1; a possible D gene is TRBD1 (6 bases). CDR3 size: 15 residues. V lost 5 bases to trimming and J lost 10 bases, with 21 bases between them. Germline V gene sequence: CDR1 LGHNA, CDR2 YNFKEQ. CDR3 in amino acids: CASSKPRGEGTEQFF. Written as DNA, the CDR3 is TGTGCCAGCAGCAAACCCCGAGGTGAGGGGACAGAGCAGTTCTTC.

The gene calls are TRBV2 and TRBJ2-3, with 7 nucleotides matching TRBD1. This CDR3 is 18 amino acids long. Germline CDR1 SNHLY, CDR2 FYNNEI. Unmatched junction bases numbered 23, after V lost 8 bases and J lost 6 bases. The CDR3 spells CASCPSEGTVRGTDTQYF. CDR3 DNA: TGTGCCAGCTGTCCCTCAGAAGGGACAGTGCGTGGGACGGATACGCAGTATTTT.

The genes are TRBV20-1 and TRBJ2-3; D might be TRBD1 (6 bases). Germline values: CDR1 DFQATT, CDR2 SNEGSKA (reference sequence). V lost 4 bases and J 0 bases, leaving 11 bases between the germline ends. The CDR3 runs 14 residues. CDR3 amino acids: CSAKRQESTDTQYF. The CDR3 DNA sequence: TGCAGTGCTAAGCGACAGGAAAGCACAGATACGCAGTATTTT.

The rearrangement joins TRBV4-1 to TRBJ2-5; TRBD1 aligns across 11 bases. Germline CDR1 MGHRA, CDR2 YSYEKL. The CDR3 extends over 17 amino acids. The ends lost 5 bases at V and 2 bases at J; junction bases unmatched: 10. In DNA, the CDR3 is TGCGCCAGCAGCTTCCAGGGACAGGGGGTCTTACAAGAGACCCAGTACTTC. It translates to CASSFQGQGVLQETQYF.

The chain joins TRBV3-1 to TRBJ2-7; D might be TRBD2 (6 bases). The V and J ends lost 0 bases and 3 bases respectively, with 18 bases between them. This CDR3 is 17 amino acids long. CDR1 and CDR2 (germline): LGHDT, YNNKEL (reference sequence). Here the CDR3 reads CASSQDSGVPYYYEQYF. The CDR3 DNA sequence: TGTGCCAGCAGCCAAGATTCGGGGGTCCCCTACTACTACGAGCAGTACTTC.

This clonotype was counted a single time. One end of the junction does not line up with germline, which may come from a read error. The chain uses TRBV25-1 and TRBJ1-1, with D possibly being TRBD1 (5 bases). The CDR3 extends over 15 amino acids. Per the germline V gene, CDR1 is MGHDK and CDR2 is SYGVNS. The CDR3 reads CANSEGEGTNTEAFF. CDR3 bases: TGTGCCAACAGTGAAGGAGAGGGGACGAACACTGAAGCTTTCTTT.

The rearrangement uses TRBV29-1 and TRBJ2-1; D gene unclear. In germline, CDR1 is SQVTM, CDR2 ANQGSEA. CDR3 length: 12 amino acids. V lost 6 bases to trimming and J lost 2 bases, with 8 bases between them. The CDR3: CSVDIAYNEQFF. The DNA for the CDR3 is TGCAGCGTCGACATAGCCTACAATGAGCAGTTCTTC.

This sequence joins TRBV29-1 and TRBJ2-1; 7 nucleotides match TRBD1. Germline trimming cut 5 bases from V and 7 bases from J; bases unmatched to any gene: 2. Looked up from germline, CDR1 is SQVTM and CDR2 is ANQGSEA. This CDR3 region has 11 residues. The CDR3 here is CSVPQGNEQFF. CDR3 bases: TGCAGCGTTCCACAGGGGAATGAGCAGTTCTTC.

This rearrangement joins TRBV5-1 to TRBJ1-1; perhaps TRBD1 as D (5 bases). Germline V gene data show CDR1 as SGHRS and CDR2 as YFSETQ. V was pared by 4 bases and J by 5 bases, with 15 bases between. CDR3 length: 14 residues. This chain's CDR3 is CASSPGGSRTEAFF. CDR3 DNA: TGCGCCAGCAGCCCGGGGGGATCGAGGACTGAAGCTTTCTTT.

This clonotype was seen a few times. The chain links TRBV29-1 to TRBJ2-3; 9 bases map to TRBD1. CDR3 length: 13 residues. The germline CDR1 and CDR2 sequences are SQVTM and ANQGSEA. Trimming took 7 bases from V and 2 from J; bases not matched to a gene: 4. Written as DNA, the CDR3 is TGCAGCGCCGGACAGGGGACCACAGATACGCAGTATTTT. Its protein is CSAGQGTTDTQYF.

This clonotype was detected only once. This chain uses TRBV29-1 with TRBJ2-1; TRBD1 is a possible D gene (5 bases). Germline CDR1 SQVTM, CDR2 ANQGSEA. This CDR3 comprises 15 residues. V was trimmed by 6 bases and J by 0 bases, leaving 15 bases between them. The CDR3 here is CSVRGATGSYNEQFF. Here the CDR3 DNA reads TGCAGCGTCCGTGGGGCGACTGGCTCCTACAATGAGCAGTTCTTC.

This chain links TRBV7-2 with TRBJ1-1; no reliable D call. CDR3 size: 13 residues. Trimming removed 5 bases at V and 5 bases at J, with 12 bases between. Germline CDR1 is SGHTA and CDR2 is FQGNSA. Here the CDR3 reads CASSRERRTEAFF. The CDR3 DNA reads TGTGCCAGCAGCCGGGAGCGAAGAACTGAAGCTTTCTTT.

This clonotype occurred once. This chain connects TRBV6-6 to TRBJ2-1; D remains ambiguous. Germline loops: CDR1 MNHNY, CDR2 SVGAGI (reference sequence). This CDR3 is 14 amino acids long. V lost 2 bases and J 4 bases, leaving 9 bases between the germline ends. CDR3 coding DNA: TGTGCCAGCAGTTACCTGACACAATACAATGAGCAGTTCTTC. Amino acid sequence: CASSYLTQYNEQFF.

The rearrangement links TRBV25-1 to TRBJ1-2; tentative D call: TRBD1 (5 bases). Germline CDR1 reads MGHDK; CDR2 reads SYGVNS. V gave up 3 bases and J gave up 4 bases, with 12 bases separating them. CDR3 length: 14 amino acids. The DNA for the CDR3 is TGTGCCAGCAGTGACGGGACGGGGCCCTATGGCTACACCTTC. This codes for CASSDGTGPYGYTF.

This chain joins TRBV12-3 or TRBV12-4 and TRBJ2-7; TRBD1 matches at 10 bases. CDR3 length equals 15 residues. The V segment lost 0 bases and the J segment 3 bases; nucleotides outside the gene matches: 2. This CDR3 reads CASSLAGQGFYEQYF. The CDR3 region has the DNA TGTGCCAGCAGTTTAGCGGGACAGGGGTTCTACGAGCAGTACTTC.

The V and J genes are TRBV12-3 or TRBV12-4 and TRBJ2-1; 8 bases are a match to TRBD2. The CDR3 has 19 amino acids. V was pared by 3 bases and J by 1 base, with 14 bases of the junction left unmatched. CDR3 coding DNA: TGTGCCAGCAGTTTTCGGGGCGGGGGGCCTCCGGGGTCCTACAATGAGCAGTTCTTC. Protein: CASSFRGGGPPGSYNEQFF.

The V and J genes are TRBV5-5 and TRBJ2-1, with D possibly being TRBD2 (7 bases). This CDR3 region has 15 residues. Germline CDR1 reads SGHKS; CDR2 reads YYEKEE (reference sequence). V lost 2 bases and J 2 bases, leaving 11 bases between the germline ends. CDR3 residues: CASSLGGAAYNEQFF. The CDR3 DNA is TGTGCCAGCAGCTTAGGGGGGGCCGCCTACAATGAGCAGTTCTTC.

V usage is TRBV15 and J usage is TRBJ2-3; weak D call: TRBD1 (6 bases). Per the germline V gene, CDR1 is LNHNV and CDR2 is YYDKDF (reference sequence). The CDR3 runs to 16 residues. Trimming took off 0 bases at V and 1 base at J, with 11 bases between the two ends. The CDR3 DNA sequence: TGTGCCACCAGCAGAGATCAGGGGCAGGGCACAGATACGCAGTATTTT. It translates to CATSRDQGQGTDTQYF.

V and J are TRBV20-1 and TRBJ2-1, with D tentatively TRBD1 (6 bases). With the DNA end fitting TRBJ2-7 better, the J assignment may be wrong. Germline V gene lookup returns CDR1 DFQATT and CDR2 SNEGSKA (reference sequence). This CDR3 contains 15 residues. The CDR3 here is CSAASGASSYNEQYF. The CDR3 DNA is TGCAGTGCGGCCTCAGGGGCCAGCTCCTACAATGAGCAGTACTTC.